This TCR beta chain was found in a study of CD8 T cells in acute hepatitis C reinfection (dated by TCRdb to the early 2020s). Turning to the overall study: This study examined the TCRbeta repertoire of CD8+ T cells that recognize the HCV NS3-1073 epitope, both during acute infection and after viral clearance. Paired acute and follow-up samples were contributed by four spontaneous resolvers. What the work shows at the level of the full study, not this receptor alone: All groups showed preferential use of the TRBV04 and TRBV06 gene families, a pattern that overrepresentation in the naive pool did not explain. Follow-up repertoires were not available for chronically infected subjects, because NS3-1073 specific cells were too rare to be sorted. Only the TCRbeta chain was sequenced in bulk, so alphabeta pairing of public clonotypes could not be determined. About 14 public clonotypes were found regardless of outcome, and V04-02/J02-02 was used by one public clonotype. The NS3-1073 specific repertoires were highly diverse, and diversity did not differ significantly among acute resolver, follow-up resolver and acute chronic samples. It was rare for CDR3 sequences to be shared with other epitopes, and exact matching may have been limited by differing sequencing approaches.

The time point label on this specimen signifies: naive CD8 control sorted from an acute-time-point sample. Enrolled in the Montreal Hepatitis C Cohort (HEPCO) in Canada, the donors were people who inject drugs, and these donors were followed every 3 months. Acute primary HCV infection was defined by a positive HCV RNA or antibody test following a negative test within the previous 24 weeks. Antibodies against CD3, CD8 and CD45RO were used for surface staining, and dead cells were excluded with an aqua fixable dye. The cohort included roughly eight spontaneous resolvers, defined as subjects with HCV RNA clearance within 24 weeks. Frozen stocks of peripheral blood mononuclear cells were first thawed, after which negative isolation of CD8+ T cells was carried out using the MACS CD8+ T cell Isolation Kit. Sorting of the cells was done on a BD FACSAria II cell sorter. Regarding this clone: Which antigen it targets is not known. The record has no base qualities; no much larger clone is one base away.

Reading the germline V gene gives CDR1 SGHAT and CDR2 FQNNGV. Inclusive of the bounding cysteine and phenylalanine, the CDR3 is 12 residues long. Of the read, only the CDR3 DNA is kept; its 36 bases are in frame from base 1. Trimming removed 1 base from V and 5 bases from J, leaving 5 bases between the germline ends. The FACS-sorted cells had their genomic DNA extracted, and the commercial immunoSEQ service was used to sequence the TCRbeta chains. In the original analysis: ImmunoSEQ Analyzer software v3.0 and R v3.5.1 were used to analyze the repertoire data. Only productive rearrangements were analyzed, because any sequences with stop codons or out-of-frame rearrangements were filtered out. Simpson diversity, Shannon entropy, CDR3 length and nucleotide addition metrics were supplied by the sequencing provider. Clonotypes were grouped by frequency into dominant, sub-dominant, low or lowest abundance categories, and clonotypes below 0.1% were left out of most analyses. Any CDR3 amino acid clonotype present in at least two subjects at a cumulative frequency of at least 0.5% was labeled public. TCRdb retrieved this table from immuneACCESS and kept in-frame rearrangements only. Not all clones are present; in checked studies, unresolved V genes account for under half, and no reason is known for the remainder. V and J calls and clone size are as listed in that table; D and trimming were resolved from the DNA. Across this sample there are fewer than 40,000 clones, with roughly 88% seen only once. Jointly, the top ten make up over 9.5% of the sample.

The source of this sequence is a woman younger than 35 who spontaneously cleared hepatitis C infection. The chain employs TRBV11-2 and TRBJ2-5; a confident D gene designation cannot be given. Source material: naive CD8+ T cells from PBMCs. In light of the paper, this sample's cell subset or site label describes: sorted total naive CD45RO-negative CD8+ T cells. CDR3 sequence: CASSLALETQYF. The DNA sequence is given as TGTGCCAGCAGCTTAGCGTTGGAGACCCAGTACTTC.